The 29 T cell receptor beta chains in this list originate from one sample, sequenced in a study of OX40 agonist ivuxolimab in advanced cancers. TCRdb's copy holds only in-frame clones and misses some; the assay was immunoSEQ multiplex PCR. Of about 77,000 clones listed, 81% are singletons. This specimen was CD4+ or CD8+ T cells sorted from blood, taken in a trial of the OX40 agonist ivuxolimab. These receptors originate from an adult with an advanced solid tumor such as melanoma, head and neck, liver or kidney cancer.

V usage is TRBV4-2 and J usage is TRBJ2-3, with TRBD2 as a possible D gene (6 bases). V was shortened by 3 bases and J by 3 bases, with 22 bases between the two germline ends. Germline lookup yields CDR1 LGHNA and CDR2 YNFKEQ. This CDR3 has 18 amino acids. As DNA, the CDR3 is TGTGCCAGCAGCCAGGATCCCCTCCGCGGGGCGCGGACAGATACGCAGTATTTT. This codes for CASSQDPLRGARTDTQYF.

The rearrangement uses TRBV19 and TRBJ2-1, with D possibly being TRBD2 (7 bases). This CDR3 spans 17 amino acids. Germline lookup yields CDR1 LNHDA and CDR2 SQIVND (reference sequence). V was cut by 3 bases and J by 4 bases, with 19 bases left in between. The CDR3 loop is CASSISAGALPYNEQFF. In DNA form, the CDR3 reads TGTGCCAGTAGTATCTCTGCGGGGGCCCTACCTTACAATGAGCAGTTCTTC.

CDR3 nucleotides: TGTGCCAGCAGTTACTCTGACCTAGCACGCGGGGAGCTGTTTTTT. Translating it yields CASSYSDLARGELFF. This sequence joins TRBV6-5 and TRBJ2-2, with TRBD2 as a possible D gene (5 bases). This CDR3 has 15 residues. Trimming took 0 bases from V and 7 from J, leaving 12 bases between them. CDR1 is MNHEY, CDR2 SVGAGI, per germline.

This chain joins TRBV18 and TRBJ2-3; the D gene is possibly TRBD2 (5 bases). Deletions cut 5 bases from V and 1 base from J, with 10 bases between. CDR3 length equals 14 residues. Germline CDR1 KGHSH, CDR2 LQKENI. For the CDR3, the DNA is TGTGCCAGCTCATCCAGCGGAGGCACAGATACGCAGTATTTT. Protein: CASSSSGGTDTQYF.

This clone has a single count. The genes are TRBV7-8 and TRBJ1-5; 10 bases line up with TRBD1. Germline-derived CDR1 and CDR2 are SGHVS and FQNEAQ. The V gene end was trimmed by 5 bases and the J gene end by 8 bases; junction bases not matched to a gene: 6. The CDR3 runs 14 residues. CDR3 loop: CASSDQTGGEPQHF. The CDR3 coding sequence is TGTGCCAGCAGCGACCAGACAGGGGGCGAGCCCCAGCATTTT.

The CDR3 sequence: CSVLRNTEAFF. In DNA form, the CDR3 reads TGCAGCGTCCTCAGGAACACTGAAGCTTTCTTT. The chain joins TRBV29-1 to TRBJ1-1; no reliable D call. CDR3 length equals 11 residues. Germline V gene data show CDR1 as SQVTM and CDR2 as ANQGSEA. V was shortened by 6 bases and J by 1 base, with 6 bases between the two germline ends.

This clone was found a few times. The CDR3 sequence is CASSKLAGEYEQYF. The CDR3 nucleotides are TGTGCCAGCAGCAAACTAGCGGGGGAATACGAGCAGTACTTC. The rearrangement links TRBV7-9 to TRBJ2-7, with 11 bases that match TRBD2. This CDR3 has 14 amino acids. Germline CDR1 SEHNR, CDR2 FQNEAQ (reference sequence). The J segment lost 4 bases and the V segment lost 5 bases, leaving 4 bases of the junction unmatched.

The rearrangement uses TRBV4-2 and TRBJ2-3; 8 nucleotides agree with TRBD2. Unmatched junction bases numbered 12, after V lost 7 bases and J lost 0 bases. CDR1 and CDR2 (germline): LGHNA, YNFKEQ. The CDR3 is 17 residues long. CDR3 sequence reads: CASKPNGGAGSTDTQYF. The DNA of the CDR3 is TGTGCCAGCAAGCCCAACGGGGGGGCCGGAAGCACAGATACGCAGTATTTT.

The V gene is TRBV5-1, the J gene TRBJ1-5; D is uncertain. The CDR3 has 14 residues. Germline assignment: CDR1 SGHRS and CDR2 YFSETQ. Trimming removed 0 bases at V and 0 bases at J, with 4 bases between. As DNA, the CDR3 is TGCGCCAGCAGCTTGGGGGGTAGCAATCAGCCCCAGCATTTT. This translates into CASSLGGSNQPQHF.

J is TRBJ1-1 and V is TRBV18; 9 positions agree with TRBD1. The CDR3 runs to 16 residues. Germline V gives CDR1 KGHSH, CDR2 LQKENI. V lost 8 bases and J lost 5; bases outside the gene matches: 15. CDR3 region: CASHRDREVGRTEAFF. The CDR3 region has the DNA TGTGCCAGCCACCGGGACAGGGAAGTAGGTAGAACTGAAGCTTTCTTT.

The chain links TRBV5-8 to TRBJ1-5; D not certain. The CDR3 loop spans 16 amino acids. Deletions cut 3 bases from V and 2 bases from J, with 15 bases between. Per germline, CDR1 SGHTS and CDR2 YDEGEE. The CDR3 DNA is TGTGCCAGCAGCTCGGTGGGCGGTGTCGGCAATCAGCCCCAGCATTTT. Translation: CASSSVGGVGNQPQHF.

This clone showed up just a few times. V gene TRBV15 combines with J gene TRBJ1-2, with a tentative D call TRBD1 (6 bases). This CDR3 has 15 residues. The V gene lost 5 bases and the J gene lost 2 bases, with 15 bases spanning the gap. Germline CDR1 reads LNHNV; CDR2 reads YYDKDF (reference sequence). CDR3 loop: CATSSWTDLNYGYTF. The CDR3 DNA sequence: TGTGCCACCAGCTCCTGGACAGACCTAAACTATGGCTACACCTTC.

The chain has TRBV2 and TRBJ1-4, with D tentatively TRBD1 (5 bases). CDR3 size: 12 residues. The germline V gene encodes CDR1 SNHLY and CDR2 FYNNEI. V gave up 6 bases and J gave up 8 bases, with 10 bases separating them. CDR3 amino acids: CASRFTGEKLFF. CDR3 bases: TGTGCCAGCAGGTTTACAGGAGAAAAACTGTTTTTT.

The chain recombines TRBV6-5 with TRBJ2-7; 7 nucleotides agree with TRBD2. CDR3 length: 12 amino acids. CDR1 is MNHEY and CDR2 is SVGAGI in the germline V gene. V trimming: 6 bases; J trimming: 7 bases; junction bases outside the gene matches: 6. The CDR3 sequence: CASRRPGGEQYF. CDR3 bases: TGTGCCAGCAGACGACCGGGGGGAGAGCAGTACTTC.

V is TRBV11-2 and J is TRBJ2-1; D is uncertain. Germline lookup yields CDR1 SGHAT and CDR2 FQNNGV. The CDR3 runs 17 residues. The germline V and J ends were trimmed by 1 base and 6 bases, with 19 bases remaining between them. This CDR3 reads CASSLVGGSPSANEQFF. CDR3 bases: TGTGCCAGCAGCTTAGTTGGTGGCTCCCCCTCGGCCAATGAGCAGTTCTTC. The full variable domain, rest sourced from reference TRBV11-2 and TRBJ2-1, is EAGVAQSPRYKIIEKRQSVAFWCNPISGHATLYWYQQILGQGPKLLIQFQNNGVVDDSQLPKDRFSAERLKGVDSTLKIQPAKLEDSAVYLCASSLVGGSPSANEQFFGPGTRLTVL.

Here the CDR3 DNA reads TGTGCCAGCTCACCCCGGACAGGGATTGAGGGCACTGAAGCTTTCTTT. Protein: CASSPRTGIEGTEAFF. The chain couples TRBV18 to TRBJ1-1; 8 nucleotides align to TRBD1. The CDR3 has 16 amino acids. J gave up 4 bases and V 3 bases, and 10 bases lay outside the gene matches. Germline CDR1 KGHSH, CDR2 LQKENI.

This clone was picked up a small number of times. The chain has TRBV5-1 and TRBJ1-3; no clear D gene. The V end was cut by 1 base, the J end by 4 bases, with 9 bases between. The germline CDR1 and CDR2 sequences are SGHRS and YFSETQ. There are 14 residues in the CDR3. The CDR3 sequence is CASSLTADGNTIYF. CDR3 in DNA: TGCGCCAGCAGCTTGACAGCAGACGGAAACACCATATATTTT.

This rearrangement joins TRBV15 to TRBJ1-6; no clear D gene. There are 14 residues in the CDR3. CDR1 LNHNV and CDR2 YYDKDF come from the germline V gene (reference sequence). V lost 0 bases and J lost 10, with 10 bases in between. DNA of the CDR3: TGTGCCACCAGCAGAGACCTGGTAGGCTCACCCCTCCACTTT. This codes for CATSRDLVGSPLHF.

The rearrangement uses TRBV29-1 and TRBJ1-4; 8 bases map to TRBD1. The CDR3 extends over 13 amino acids. V lost 7 bases and J lost 2; bases outside the gene matches: 3. The germline V gene has CDR1 SQVTM and CDR2 ANQGSEA. The CDR3 DNA is TGCAGCGCCGGACAGGGCACTAATGAAAAACTGTTTTTT. This sequence encodes CSAGQGTNEKLFF.

With regard to this clone: The sample carries other DNA sequences with the same CDR3. The CDR3 loop reads CASSLQGYSNQPQHF. The CDR3 DNA sequence: TGTGCCAGCAGCCTGCAGGGTTATAGCAATCAGCCCCAGCATTTT. The chain is built from TRBV5-8 and TRBJ1-5; D may be TRBD1 (5 bases). Germline V CDR1 and CDR2: SGHTS, YDEGEE. This CDR3 has 15 residues. Deletions cut 4 bases from V and 0 bases from J, with 11 bases between.

The V gene is TRBV6-6, the J gene TRBJ2-7; D might be TRBD2 (6 bases). CDR3 length: 15 residues. Germline assignment: CDR1 MNHNY and CDR2 SVGAGI (reference sequence). Trimming stripped 4 bases from V and 2 bases from J, with 15 bases between. This CDR3 is CASSWSRDSTYEQYF. The CDR3 DNA reads as TGTGCCAGCAGTTGGTCCCGGGACTCGACCTACGAGCAGTACTTC.

The gene calls are TRBV9 and TRBJ2-3; D unresolved. Trimming stripped 3 bases from V and 6 bases from J, with 5 bases between. CDR3 length: 11 residues. Germline-derived CDR1 and CDR2 are SGDLS and YYNGEE. CDR3 in DNA: TGTGCCAGCAGCGAGGAGGATACGCAGTATTTT. This encodes CASSEEDTQYF.

The V gene is TRBV27, the J gene TRBJ2-7; 7 bases are a match to TRBD1. The CDR3 consists of 15 residues. The germline V gene has CDR1 MNHEY and CDR2 SMNVEV (reference sequence). Losses at the gene ends were 3 bases for V and 3 bases for J; bases not matched to a gene: 8. The CDR3 spells CASSLRPGQLYEQYF. For the CDR3, the DNA is TGTGCCAGCAGTTTGAGACCGGGACAGCTCTACGAGCAGTACTTC.

This chain connects TRBV6-1 to TRBJ2-1; the D is unclear. The CDR3 covers 11 residues. The V end lost 7 bases, the J end lost 4 bases, and 5 bases lay between the germline ends. Germline V CDR1 and CDR2: MNHNS, SASEGT. DNA of the CDR3: TGTGCCAGCACCTTATACAATGAGCAGTTCTTC. This gives the protein CASTLYNEQFF.

This chain joins TRBV28 and TRBJ1-6; D not certain. Germline V gene lookup returns CDR1 MDHEN and CDR2 SYDVKM. This CDR3 contains 14 residues. The ends were cut back, 6 bases at V and 5 bases at J, with 11 bases in the middle. The CDR3 is CASRSEANNSPLHF. Here the CDR3 DNA reads TGTGCCAGCAGATCGGAAGCGAATAATTCACCCCTCCACTTT.

The V call is TRBV19, the J call TRBJ1-1, with D perhaps matching TRBD1 (5 bases). This CDR3 spans 17 amino acids. Per the germline V gene, CDR1 is LNHDA and CDR2 is SQIVND (reference sequence). Trimming removed 4 bases at V and 4 bases at J, with 22 bases between. The CDR3 spells CASSNDLRGGKGTEAFF. DNA for the CDR3: TGTGCCAGTAGTAACGATCTGCGCGGGGGTAAGGGCACTGAAGCTTTCTTT.

The rearrangement uses TRBV25-1 and TRBJ1-5; D is undetermined. CDR3 size: 14 residues. Germline V gives CDR1 MGHDK, CDR2 SYGVNS. The V end lost 4 bases, the J end lost 5 bases, and 12 bases lay between the germline ends. In DNA, the CDR3 is TGTGCCAGCAGTGGTTGGGTACAACATCAGCCCCAGCATTTT. Amino acid sequence: CASSGWVQHQPQHF.

The chain joins TRBV30 to TRBJ2-7; the D is unclear. There are 13 residues in the CDR3. V was shortened by 7 bases and J by 3 bases, with 16 bases between the two germline ends. Germline V gene lookup returns CDR1 GTSNPN and CDR2 SVGIG (reference sequence). In nucleotides, the CDR3 is TGTGCCTATTATTCCCGAGGTGGCTACGAGCAGTACTTC. Protein product: CAYYSRGGYEQYF.

The chain carries TRBV5-5 and TRBJ2-1, with D hard to call. V lost 2 bases and J lost 0, with 9 bases in between. CDR1 and CDR2 from the germline V gene are SGHKS and YYEKEE (reference sequence). The CDR3 totals 15 residues. CDR3 in DNA: TGTGCCAGCAGCTTAGCGCACCTCTCCTACAATGAGCAGTTCTTC. Protein: CASSLAHLSYNEQFF.